This T cell receptor beta chain originates from a study of blood T cell repertoires in COVID-19. Overall study: T cells, B-cell-depleted T cells, or PBMCs provided the cDNA or gDNA that served as material.

V lost 2 bases, J lost 2 bases, and 9 bases lay in between. The germline CDR1 and CDR2 sequences are GTSNPN and SVGIG (reference sequence). The CDR3 runs 13 residues. In the study's own analysis: Reference gene primer amplification yielded estimated nucleated cell counts. Only in-frame clones appear in the TCRdb table, and some are missing; sequencing was by immunoSEQ multiplex PCR. Clone size and the V and J calls come from that table; the DNA yielded D and trimming. This sample has about 190,000 clones; about 81% occur once, and the top ten carry roughly 10%. Seattle's enrolled individuals joined amid active infection and were then monitored longitudinally.

This receptor was identified in a woman of 80 years or more with COVID-19, enrolled during active disease. Sample: peripheral blood. V usage is TRBV30 and J usage is TRBJ1-1; a weak D match, TRBD1 (5 bases). The CDR3 region is CAWSQGGNTEAFF. CDR3 coding DNA: TGTGCCTGGAGTCAGGGAGGCAACACTGAAGCTTTCTTT.